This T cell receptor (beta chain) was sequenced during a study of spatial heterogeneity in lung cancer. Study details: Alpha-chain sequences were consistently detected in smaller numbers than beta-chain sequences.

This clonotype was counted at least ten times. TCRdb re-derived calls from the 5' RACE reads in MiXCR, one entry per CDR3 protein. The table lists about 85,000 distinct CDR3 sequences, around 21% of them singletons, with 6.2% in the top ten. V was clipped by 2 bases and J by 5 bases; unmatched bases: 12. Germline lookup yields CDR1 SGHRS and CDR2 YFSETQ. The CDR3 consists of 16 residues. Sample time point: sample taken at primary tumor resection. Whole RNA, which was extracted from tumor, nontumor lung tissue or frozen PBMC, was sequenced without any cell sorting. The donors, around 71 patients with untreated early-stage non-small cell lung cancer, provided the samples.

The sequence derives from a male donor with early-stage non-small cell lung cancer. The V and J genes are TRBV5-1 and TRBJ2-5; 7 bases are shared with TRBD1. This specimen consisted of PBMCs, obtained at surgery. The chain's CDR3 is CASSFERGGKRETQYF. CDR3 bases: TGCGCCAGCAGCTTCGAGAGAGGGGGCAAGAGGGAGACCCAGTACTTC.